Sequencing of this T cell receptor beta chain was carried out in a study of blood T cell repertoires in COVID-19. The method was immunoSEQ multiplex PCR; TCRdb's version includes in-frame clones alone and lacks a portion of them. The profile covers fewer than 250,000 clones, with about nine tenths appearing a single time and 2.6% taken by the ten largest. This CDR3 is 16 amino acids long. Trimming removed 2 bases from V and 0 bases from J, with 13 bases in between. From germline, CDR1 is MGHRA and CDR2 YSYEKL. The specimen sequenced was PBMCs or T cells enriched from blood (not recorded which). This receptor was obtained from a woman under 40 with acute COVID-19. The chain couples TRBV4-1 to TRBJ2-5, with D possibly matching TRBD1 (5 bases). The CDR3 DNA reads TGCGCCAGCAGCCAACCCTGGCAGGGCCACCAAGAGACCCAGTACTTC. It specifies CASSQPWQGHQETQYF.